This T cell receptor (beta chain) came from a study of blood T cell repertoires in COVID-19. V dropped 2 bases and J dropped 0 bases, with 11 bases sitting between them. The CDR3 totals 15 residues. CDR1 and CDR2 (germline): KGHSH, LQKENI. Libraries were prepared by immunoSEQ multiplex PCR; TCRdb keeps only in-frame clonotypes and omits some of them. The data show approximately 40,000 clones, over 75% seen once. V is TRBV18 and J is TRBJ2-7; D might be TRBD2 (5 bases). The origin of this receptor is a human donor in a cohort sampled during active COVID-19. Sequenced input: peripheral blood. The DNA of the CDR3 is TGTGCCAGCTCACCAACGGGGATCCGCTCCTACGAGCAGTACTTC. Its translation is CASSPTGIRSYEQYF.